The 28 T cell receptor beta chains below were found in one sample sequenced in a study of T cells in Graves' hyperthyroidism and ophthalmopathy. TCR beta CDR3 region amplification was performed from RNA transcripts. TCR CDR3 regions were first amplified by RT-PCR with HTBI primers. TCRdb itself ran the multiplex PCR reads through MiXCR, one entry per CDR3 protein. The data contain some 490,000 distinct CDR3 sequences, 20% to 25% of them singletons. Sequencing was performed on blood. All receptors come from an older woman with Graves' ophthalmopathy.

This clonotype was detected a few times. The gene calls are TRBV9 and TRBJ2-2; D uncertain. The CDR3 has 15 amino acids. V gave up 0 bases and J gave up 7 bases, with 13 bases separating them. Germline CDR1 SGDLS, CDR2 YYNGEE. CDR3 amino acids: CASSVGWADGGELFF. CDR3 nucleotide sequence: TGTGCCAGCAGCGTAGGTTGGGCGGACGGCGGGGAGCTGTTTTTT.

This clonotype was counted a few times. J is TRBJ2-1 and V is TRBV5-1, with D possibly matching TRBD2 (6 bases). The CDR3 contains 14 residues. Germline CDR1 SGHRS, CDR2 YFSETQ. V lost 4 bases and J 2 bases, leaving 10 bases between the germline ends. For the CDR3, the DNA is TGCGCCAGCAGCGAGGGAGGCACCTACAATGAGCAGTTCTTC. Encoded protein: CASSEGGTYNEQFF. Drawing the rest from reference TRBV5-1 and TRBJ2-1, the complete variable domain is KAGVTQTPRYLIKTRGQQVTLSCSPISGHRSVSWYQQTPGQGLQFLFEYFSETQRNKGNFPGRFSGRQFSNSRSEMNVSTLELGDSALYLCASSEGGTYNEQFFGPGTRLTVL.

The chain has TRBV4-2 and TRBJ2-7; 12 nucleotides line up with TRBD2. The germline CDR1 and CDR2 sequences are LGHNA and YNFKEQ. This CDR3 is built from 16 residues. Germline trimming cut 0 bases from V and 4 bases from J; bases unmatched to any gene: 4. CDR3 nucleotides: TGTGCCAGCAGCCAAGACCTAGCGGGAGGGGGGTACGAGCAGTACTTC. Its protein product is CASSQDLAGGGYEQYF.

The chain uses TRBV27 and TRBJ2-5; D may be TRBD1 (6 bases). The CDR3 spans 17 residues. Trimming left V 5 bases short and J 1 base short, with 20 bases between. Germline CDR1 and CDR2: MNHEY and SMNVEV (reference sequence). The CDR3 is CASSRLRGQAFQETQYF. The CDR3 coding sequence is TGTGCCAGCAGTCGGCTCAGGGGTCAAGCCTTCCAAGAGACCCAGTACTTC.

The rearrangement uses TRBV9 and TRBJ1-2; the match to TRBD1 covers 9 bases. The CDR3 loop spans 13 amino acids. The germline gives CDR1 SGDLS, CDR2 YYNGEE. V dropped 5 bases and J dropped 8; count of bases not matched to a gene: 7. The CDR3 loop reads CASRGTGTRGYTF. The DNA of the CDR3 is TGTGCCAGCAGGGGGACAGGGACGAGGGGCTACACCTTC.

The rearrangement links TRBV20-1 to TRBJ1-6; 7 nucleotides line up with TRBD1. The V gene end was trimmed by 2 bases and the J gene end by 0 bases; junction bases not matched to a gene: 1. In germline, CDR1 is DFQATT, CDR2 SNEGSKA (reference sequence). CDR3 length: 15 residues. The chain's CDR3 is CSARRQGSYNSPLHF. The CDR3 DNA sequence: TGCAGTGCTAGAAGACAGGGCTCCTATAATTCACCCCTCCACTTT.

This clonotype has at least ten counts. The chain has TRBV2 and TRBJ1-2; D is unresolved. Trimming left V 1 base short and J 7 bases short, with 13 bases between. Germline CDR1 reads SNHLY; CDR2 reads FYNNEI. The CDR3 is 14 amino acids. The CDR3 spells CASSEVNGQGGYTF. DNA for the CDR3: TGTGCCAGCAGTGAAGTTAACGGGCAAGGTGGCTACACCTTC.

This sequence joins TRBV6-5 and TRBJ2-1; D remains unclear. The V gene lost 0 bases and the J gene lost 10 bases, with 7 bases spanning the gap. Germline V gene data show CDR1 as MNHEY and CDR2 as SVGAGI. The CDR3 is made up of 12 amino acids. CDR3 sequence: CASSYSGREQFF. The CDR3 nucleotides read TGTGCCAGCAGTTACTCAGGTAGAGAGCAGTTCTTC.

The chain has TRBV6-1 and TRBJ2-7; D call uncertain. This CDR3 is built from 17 residues. Trimming removed 6 bases from V and 0 bases from J, with 21 bases in between. Germline V gives CDR1 MNHNS, CDR2 SASEGT. The CDR3 DNA sequence: TGTGCCAGCAGCCAAACGGCCCGGACGAGACTCTCCTACGAGCAGTACTTC. This codes for CASSQTARTRLSYEQYF.

The rearrangement joins TRBV10-3 to TRBJ2-1, with TRBD2 matching over 14 bases. The CDR3 spans 15 residues. Looked up from germline, CDR1 is ENHRY and CDR2 is SYGVKD. Trimming removed 4 bases from V and 6 bases from J; junction bases left unmatched: 2. CDR3 nucleotides: TGTGCCATCAGTGGACTAGCGGGAGGGCTCAATGAGCAGTTCTTC. Translation: CAISGLAGGLNEQFF.

This clonotype has a handful of counts. The gene calls are TRBV5-6 and TRBJ1-5; 12 bases are shared with TRBD1. Germline V gives CDR1 SGHDT, CDR2 YYEEEE. Trimming removed 3 bases from V and 6 bases from J; junction bases left unmatched: 4. The length of the CDR3 is 15 residues. CDR3 loop: CASSSRDRGLQPQHF. The CDR3 region has the DNA TGTGCCAGCAGCTCCCGGGACAGGGGGCTTCAGCCCCAGCATTTT.

This clonotype showed up many times. The genes are TRBV7-3 and TRBJ2-1; 12 bases match TRBD2. The V gene's germline CDR1 is SGHTA and CDR2 FQGTGA. The CDR3 extends over 15 amino acids. J gave up 3 bases and V 4 bases, and 1 base lay outside the gene matches. DNA of the CDR3: TGTGCCAGCAGCTCTAGCGGGAGGGACTACAATGAGCAGTTCTTC. This translates into CASSSSGRDYNEQFF.

This clonotype was observed at least ten times. The rearrangement joins TRBV2 to TRBJ1-2; maybe TRBD1 (5 bases). V shed 6 bases and J shed 2 bases, with 10 bases lying between them. The CDR3 sequence is 13 residues long. Germline V gene data show CDR1 as SNHLY and CDR2 as FYNNEI. The CDR3 DNA reads TGTGCCAGCAGGCAGGGCCCCAACTATGGCTACACCTTC. Protein sequence: CASRQGPNYGYTF.

This clonotype was picked up a small number of times. The chain couples TRBV5-1 to TRBJ2-7, with 16 bases identical to TRBD2. CDR1 and CDR2 (germline): SGHRS, YFSETQ. The CDR3 has 16 residues. After removal of 4 bases from V and 5 bases from J, the junction contained 6 bases not matched to a gene. The CDR3 protein is CASSPGTSGRAHEQYF. CDR3 nucleotide sequence: TGCGCCAGCAGCCCAGGGACTAGCGGGAGGGCCCACGAGCAGTACTTC. Complete variable domain (other parts from reference TRBV5-1 and TRBJ2-7): KAGVTQTPRYLIKTRGQQVTLSCSPISGHRSVSWYQQTPGQGLQFLFEYFSETQRNKGNFPGRFSGRQFSNSRSEMNVSTLELGDSALYLCASSPGTSGRAHEQYFGPGTRLTVT.

The chain joins TRBV11-1 to TRBJ2-3; D is possibly TRBD2 (6 bases). Germline V gene lookup returns CDR1 SGHAT and CDR2 FQDESV (reference sequence). V was shortened by 7 bases and J by 1 base, with 18 bases between the two germline ends. The CDR3 sequence is 16 residues long. In nucleotides, the CDR3 is TGTGCCAGCACCGCTCTCCGGGAGAGGGGCACAGATACGCAGTATTTT. As protein: CASTALRERGTDTQYF.

This chain uses TRBV12-3 or TRBV12-4 with TRBJ1-2; possibly TRBD1 for D (6 bases). The CDR3 is 13 amino acids. Trimming cost V 5 bases and J 8 bases, with 15 bases left between them. This CDR3 is CASSKGGERGYTF. The CDR3 nucleotides read TGTGCCAGCAGTAAGGGGGGGGAGCGAGGCTACACCTTC.

V usage is TRBV24-1 and J usage is TRBJ2-2; TRBD2 matches 15 bases. V gave up 2 bases and J gave up 5 bases; unmatched junction bases: 5. The CDR3 has 18 residues. Germline V gene lookup returns CDR1 KGHDR and CDR2 SFDVKD. The CDR3: CATSDSGLAGGRTGELFF. Written as DNA, the CDR3 is TGTGCCACCAGTGATTCTGGACTAGCGGGAGGGAGGACCGGGGAGCTGTTTTTT.

This clonotype has a handful of counts. The chain employs TRBV6-1 and TRBJ2-3; either TRBD1 or TRBD2 may supply D (5 bases each). The CDR3 extends over 14 amino acids. Trimming removed 4 bases at V and 1 base at J, with 9 bases between. Germline V gene data show CDR1 as MNHNS and CDR2 as SASEGT. The CDR3 sequence is CASSASRGTDTQYF. DNA of the CDR3: TGTGCCAGCAGTGCTAGCAGGGGCACAGATACGCAGTATTTT.

V and J are TRBV28 and TRBJ2-5; a possible D gene is TRBD1 (7 bases). The germline V gene encodes CDR1 MDHEN and CDR2 SYDVKM. The CDR3 extends over 14 amino acids. V lost 3 bases and J 5 bases, leaving 13 bases between the germline ends. In DNA form, the CDR3 reads TGTGCCAGCAGTTTGAAGGGGGCGGGGGAGACCCAGTACTTC. It yields the protein CASSLKGAGETQYF. Using reference TRBV28 and TRBJ2-5 for the parts outside the CDR3, the full variable domain is DVKVTQSSRYLVKRTGEKVFLECVQDMDHENMFWYRQDPGLGLRLIYFSYDVKMKEKGDIPEGYSVSREKKERFSLILESASTNQTSMYLCASSLKGAGETQYFGPGTRLLVL.

This clonotype appeared a few times. This rearrangement joins TRBV7-9 to TRBJ1-2; TRBD1 might be the D (5 bases). V lost 1 base to trimming and J lost 6 bases, with 12 bases between them. The CDR3 totals 14 residues. From germline, CDR1 is SEHNR and CDR2 FQNEAQ (reference sequence). The CDR3: CASSLGGQGHGYTF. CDR3 bases: TGTGCCAGCAGCTTAGGTGGGCAGGGCCATGGCTACACCTTC. Full variable domain (missing parts from reference TRBV7-9 and TRBJ1-2): DTGVSQNPRHKITKRGQNVTFRCDPISEHNRLYWYRQTLGQGPEFLTYFQNEAQLEKSRLLSDRFSAERPKGSFSTLEIQRTEQGDSAMYLCASSLGGQGHGYTFGSGTRLTVV.

This clonotype was observed at least ten times. J is TRBJ1-1 and V is TRBV5-1; maybe TRBD1 (6 bases). Germline CDR1 SGHRS, CDR2 YFSETQ. V lost 4 bases, J lost 6 bases, and 13 bases lay in between. This CDR3 region has 13 residues. The CDR3 DNA is TGCGCCAGCAGCATAGGACAGTCTTCTGAAGCTTTCTTT. Residues: CASSIGQSSEAFF.

The CDR3 protein is CASSSERLTEAFF. The CDR3 nucleotides read TGTGCCAGCAGTTCTGAGAGGCTCACTGAAGCTTTCTTT. The rearrangement links TRBV2 to TRBJ1-1; D unclear. Germline V gene data show CDR1 as SNHLY and CDR2 as FYNNEI. Trimming took off 5 bases at V and 4 bases at J, with 11 bases between the two ends. The CDR3 loop spans 13 amino acids. The whole variable domain, filled in from reference TRBV2 and TRBJ1-1, reads EPEVTQTPSHQVTQMGQEVILRCVPISNHLYFYWYRQILGQKVEFLVSFYNNEISEKSEIFDDQFSVERPDGSNFTLKIRSTKLEDSAMYFCASSSERLTEAFFGQGTRLTVV.

This clonotype was seen a handful of times. The chain carries TRBV29-1 and TRBJ2-7, with 8 bases lining up with TRBD2. J was trimmed by 3 bases and V by 1 base; bases with no gene match: 17. CDR1 and CDR2 from the germline V gene are SQVTM and ANQGSEA. The CDR3 is 18 amino acids. The chain's CDR3 is CSVEGIGGGEDAYYEQYF. Written as DNA, the CDR3 is TGCAGCGTTGAAGGGATCGGGGGGGGGGAGGATGCATACTACGAGCAGTACTTC.

The chain is built from TRBV12-3 or TRBV12-4 and TRBJ2-5, with TRBD1 matching 9 bases. With 5 bases clipped from V and 0 bases from J, the junction kept 4 bases outside the gene matches. This CDR3 contains 15 residues. CDR3 sequence (DNA): TGTGCCAGCAGTCACCGGGACAGGGACCAAGAGACCCAGTACTTC. Its protein is CASSHRDRDQETQYF.

This clonotype showed up many times. The chain carries TRBV2 and TRBJ1-5; D call uncertain. This CDR3 comprises 15 residues. With 2 bases removed from V and 0 bases from J, the gap between germline ends came to 8 bases. Germline V gene lookup returns CDR1 SNHLY and CDR2 FYNNEI. DNA for the CDR3: TGTGCCAGCAGTGAATCCAGGTATAGCAATCAGCCCCAGCATTTT. Protein: CASSESRYSNQPQHF.

The table lists this clonotype with a few counts. V is TRBV18 and J is TRBJ2-1; 8 positions agree with TRBD1. J lost 8 bases, V lost 0 bases, and 12 bases had no gene match. The CDR3 is 17 amino acids. Germline V CDR1 and CDR2: KGHSH, LQKENI. This chain's CDR3 is CASSPPSFRGREHEQFF. The CDR3 DNA reads TGTGCCAGCTCACCACCTAGTTTCAGGGGGCGCGAGCATGAGCAGTTCTTC.

Details on this clonotype: Germline and junction disagree at one end, which may indicate a read error. The rearrangement joins TRBV7-7 to TRBJ2-1; 8 bases line up with TRBD2. This CDR3 has 13 residues. Germline V lookup: CDR1 SSHAT, CDR2 FNYEAQ (reference sequence). As DNA, the CDR3 is TGTGCTAGCAGCTTAGCGACTAGCGATGAGCAGTTCTTC. The encoded protein is CASSLATSDEQFF. The full variable domain, in which reference TRBV7-7 and TRBJ2-1 provide the parts outside the CDR3, is GAGVSQSPRYKVTKRGQDVTLRCDPISSHATLYWYQQALGQGPEFLTYFNYEAQPDKSGLPSDRFSAERPEGSISTLTIQRTEQRDSAMYRCASSLATSDEQFFGPGTRLTVL.

The table lists this clonotype with many counts. V gene TRBV2 combines with J gene TRBJ1-2, with no clear D. This CDR3 spans 17 amino acids. V lost 0 bases to trimming and J lost 3 bases, with 17 bases between them. The germline V gene encodes CDR1 SNHLY and CDR2 FYNNEI. DNA for the CDR3: TGTGCCAGCAGTGAAGCGCTTCTACCGGACGGATACTATGGCTACACCTTC. Amino acids: CASSEALLPDGYYGYTF.